The 16 T cell receptor beta chains reported below all come from one sample, sequenced in a study of CXCR3-negative and CXCR3-positive naive CD8 T cells. Study-level findings and limits: TRB CDR3s were more hydrophobic in CXCR3-positive than in CXCR3-negative naive cells.

5' RACE that incorporated UMI labels was used to prepare the TRB cDNA libraries. TCRdb reprocessed the 5' RACE reads, with one entry per CDR3 protein and no DNA. The table for this sample gives about 110,000 distinct CDR3 sequences. Their specific antigens are unknown. The material sequenced was naive CXCR3+ CD8+ T cells from blood. Subset meaning: CD45RO-CCR7+CD27+CD95- naive CD8+ T cells expressing CXCR3 (TNR3+). These receptor sequences come from a human donor in good health. Some clones in this sample may be carry-over from other donors' samples.

The chain carries TRBV29-1 and TRBJ2-3. The germline V gene encodes CDR1 SQVTM and CDR2 ANQGSEA. CDR3 length: 15 residues. The CDR3 sequence: CSVASKETSTDTQYF.

V is TRBV7-9 and J is TRBJ2-1; TCRdb picks TRBD2, but there is no DNA to check that call. Looked up from germline, CDR1 is SEHNR and CDR2 is FQNEAQ (reference sequence). CDR3 length: 16 residues. The CDR3: CASSPVKAGGVDEQFF. Filled out from reference TRBV7-9 and TRBJ2-1, the complete variable domain reads DTGVSQNPRHKITKRGQNVTFRCDPISEHNRLYWYRQTLGQGPEFLTYFQNEAQLEKSRLLSDRFSAERPKGSFSTLEIQRTEQGDSAMYLCASSPVKAGGVDEQFFGPGTRLTVL.

J is TRBJ2-7 and V is TRBV7-9. Germline loops: CDR1 SEHNR, CDR2 FQNEAQ (reference sequence). The CDR3 has 14 amino acids. The CDR3 is CASSLSPETYEQYF.

This chain links TRBV12-3 or TRBV12-4 with TRBJ2-2; TCRdb reports TRBD1, a call that lacks DNA to check it against. The CDR3 extends over 14 amino acids. CDR3 protein: CASSDRAGTGELFF.

The V gene is TRBV6-5, the J gene TRBJ2-3; TCRdb calls TRBD2, which cannot be checked without DNA. CDR1 is MNHEY and CDR2 is SVGAGI in the germline V gene. The CDR3 totals 16 residues. The CDR3 loop reads CASSYSSVAGPDTQYF.

This chain links TRBV28 with TRBJ2-7; as DNA is missing, the TRBD1 call by TCRdb cannot be tested. Germline-derived CDR1 and CDR2 are MDHEN and SYDVKM. This CDR3 has 16 residues. The CDR3 protein is CASTNPTGADSYEQYF. Supplemented by reference TRBV28 and TRBJ2-7, the full variable domain reads DVKVTQSSRYLVKRTGEKVFLECVQDMDHENMFWYRQDPGLGLRLIYFSYDVKMKEKGDIPEGYSVSREKKERFSLILESASTNQTSMYLCASTNPTGADSYEQYFGPGTRLTVT.

The chain is built from TRBV7-9 and TRBJ2-7. The CDR3 has 14 residues. Germline CDR1 SEHNR, CDR2 FQNEAQ (reference sequence). CDR3 amino acids: CASTSDRSSYEQYF.

The chain joins TRBV7-2 to TRBJ2-7; TCRdb outputs TRBD1, but without DNA this stays unchecked. This CDR3 has 15 residues. CDR1 and CDR2 from the germline V gene are SGHTA and FQGNSA. CDR3 residues: CASRYQGISSYEQYF.

V usage is TRBV28 and J usage is TRBJ1-2; TCRdb designates TRBD1, a call that cannot be tested without DNA. CDR3 length: 15 amino acids. Germline CDR1 reads MDHEN; CDR2 reads SYDVKM. The CDR3 loop is CASSLWDPGPYGYTF.

The V and J genes are TRBV5-1 and TRBJ2-7; the TCRdb D gene call, TRBD1, has no DNA to confirm it. This CDR3 is built from 14 residues. Germline values: CDR1 SGHRS, CDR2 YFSETQ. CDR3 sequence: CASSYRQGTDEQYF.

V is TRBV7-6 and J is TRBJ2-7; TCRdb reports TRBD2, a call that lacks DNA to check it against. The CDR3 totals 14 residues. Germline CDR1 reads SGHVS; CDR2 reads FNYEAQ. The CDR3: CASSSEDFSYEQYF.

The chain combines TRBV20-1 with TRBJ2-7; the TCRdb call, TRBD2, lacks DNA for checking. CDR1 is DFQATT, CDR2 SNEGSKA, per germline (reference sequence). The CDR3 sequence is 14 residues long. The CDR3 here is CSAIYRTISDEQYF.

This CDR3 is CASSLVSAANFYDQFF. J is TRBJ2-1 and V is TRBV7-9. CDR1 SEHNR and CDR2 FQNEAQ come from the germline V gene (reference sequence). This CDR3 is built from 16 residues. The full variable domain, in which reference TRBV7-9 and TRBJ2-1 provide the parts outside the CDR3, is DTGVSQNPRHKITKRGQNVTFRCDPISEHNRLYWYRQTLGQGPEFLTYFQNEAQLEKSRLLSDRFSAERPKGSFSTLEIQRTEQGDSAMYLCASSLVSAANFYDQFFGPGTRLTVL.

The gene calls are TRBV6-5 and TRBJ1-3; the TCRdb call, TRBD1, lacks DNA for checking. Germline values: CDR1 MNHEY, CDR2 SVGAGI. CDR3 length: 14 residues. This CDR3 is CASSPGGSGNTIYF.

The genes are TRBV29-1 and TRBJ2-5; TCRdb's D gene call, TRBD1, goes unchecked for lack of DNA. CDR1 and CDR2 from the germline V gene are SQVTM and ANQGSEA. CDR3 length equals 15 residues. The CDR3 loop is CSVEDRDRVGETQYF.

J is TRBJ1-6 and V is TRBV13; TCRdb proposes TRBD1, but this gene call is untestable without DNA. This CDR3 spans 17 amino acids. CDR1 PRHDT and CDR2 FYEKMQ come from the germline V gene (reference sequence). The CDR3 region is CASSSNLHGGTGSPLHF. Variable domain in full (rest from reference TRBV13 and TRBJ1-6): AAGVIQSPRHLIKEKRETATLKCYPIPRHDTVYWYQQGPGQDPQFLISFYEKMQSDKGSIPDRFSAQQFSDYHSELNMSSLELGDSALYFCASSSNLHGGTGSPLHFGNGTRLTVT.